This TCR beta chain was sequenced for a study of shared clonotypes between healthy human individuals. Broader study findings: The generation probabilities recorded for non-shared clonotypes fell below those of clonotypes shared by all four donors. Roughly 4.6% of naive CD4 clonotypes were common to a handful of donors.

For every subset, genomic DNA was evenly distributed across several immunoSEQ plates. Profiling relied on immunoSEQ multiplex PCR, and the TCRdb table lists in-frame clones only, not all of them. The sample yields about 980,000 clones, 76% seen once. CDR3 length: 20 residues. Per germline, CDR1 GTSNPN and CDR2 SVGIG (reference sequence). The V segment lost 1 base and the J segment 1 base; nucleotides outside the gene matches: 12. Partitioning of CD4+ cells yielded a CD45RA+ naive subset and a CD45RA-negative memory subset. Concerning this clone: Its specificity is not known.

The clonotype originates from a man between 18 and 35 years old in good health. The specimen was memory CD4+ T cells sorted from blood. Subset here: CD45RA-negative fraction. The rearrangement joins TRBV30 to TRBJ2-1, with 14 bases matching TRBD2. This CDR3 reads CAWSAEIGLAGGRSYNEQFF. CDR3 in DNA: TGTGCCTGGAGTGCCGAAATTGGACTAGCGGGGGGCAGGTCCTACAATGAGCAGTTCTTC.